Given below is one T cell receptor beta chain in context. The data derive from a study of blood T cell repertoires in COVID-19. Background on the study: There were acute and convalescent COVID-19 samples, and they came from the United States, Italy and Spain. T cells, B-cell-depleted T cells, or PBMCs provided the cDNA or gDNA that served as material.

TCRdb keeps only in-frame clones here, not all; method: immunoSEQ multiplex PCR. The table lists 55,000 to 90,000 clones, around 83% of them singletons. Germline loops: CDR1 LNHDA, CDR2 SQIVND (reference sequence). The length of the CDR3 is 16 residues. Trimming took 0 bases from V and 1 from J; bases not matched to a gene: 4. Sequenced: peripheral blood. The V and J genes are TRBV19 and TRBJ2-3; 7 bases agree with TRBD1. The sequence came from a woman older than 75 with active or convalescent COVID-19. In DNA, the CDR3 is TGTGCCAGTAGTATAGATAGACAGGGAGGCACAGATACGCAGTATTTT. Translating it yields CASSIDRQGGTDTQYF.